The clone carrying this TCR beta chain was detected only a few times. Its target is unknown. The PBMCs had their origin in roughly 9.4 ml of fresh peripheral blood. V lost 6 bases and J lost 5; bases outside the gene matches: 4. CDR1 and CDR2 (germline): SGHAT, FQNNGV. This CDR3 region has 13 residues. This record belongs to a study of Graves' ophthalmopathy and Graves' hyperthyroidism. Study-wide results and caveats: Clonotypes were expanded in thyroid at above 0.001 frequency, and most also appeared in blood.

Investigators amplified TCR beta CDR3 regions from RNA transcripts. HTBI-primed RT-PCR formed the first round, and a multiplex PCR formed the second. TCRdb reanalysed the multiplex PCR reads using MiXCR and keeps one entry per CDR3 protein. Of about 740,000 distinct CDR3 sequences listed, 40% were seen once; the top ten hold 44%. The J gene is TRBJ2-5, the V gene TRBV11-2; TRBD1 aligns across 9 bases. Input material: peripheral blood. This sequence originates from an adult man with Graves' ophthalmopathy. Written as DNA, the CDR3 is TGTGCCAGCAGGGGACAGGGCGTCGAGACCCAGTACTTC. Its protein is CASRGQGVETQYF.